The source of this T cell receptor beta chain is a study of cytomegalovirus exposure and HLA in healthy donors (dated by TCRdb to 2015 to 2018). For the study in its entirety: An earlier analysis of more than 550 of the donors reported about 260 Gb of sequence data and around 100 million unique TCR beta sequences obtained from about 180 million T cells. HLA typing included class I and class II loci at four-digit resolution. Alongside the repertoire data, information on donor age, sex, ethnicity and CMV serostatus was compiled. An earlier analysis of 587 of the donors used high-throughput TCR beta sequencing to judge whether each TCR beta V gene segment behaved as functional or pseudogenic. Genome-wide SNP genotypes for about 55% of the roughly 670 donors were used in a later genetic analysis, which treated that subset as a discovery cohort. The study was designed to test whether signatures of past pathogen exposure could be identified by cataloging public T cell receptors. High-throughput TCR immunosequencing, statistical association of individual TCRs with disease status, and machine learning were combined to predict cytomegalovirus infection status. Using immunosequencing, the study profiled T cell repertoires from roughly 650 subjects and related those repertoires to cytomegalovirus serostatus. In addition to the first cohort of around 670 subjects, a separate validation cohort of 100 to 150 different subjects was used. Among the approximately 400 genotyped donors, around 81% belonged to the genetic ancestry cluster associated with self-reported Caucasian donors. Rather than using new phenotypic data, the later analysis identified candidate immune exposures from TCR beta sequences and from how often those sequences occurred across donors. Among some 400 genotyped donors of the cohort, an average of around 250,000 unique TCR beta nucleotide sequences was sequenced per donor, of which about 19% were non-productive. An early release that covered several hundred HLA-typed donors contained about 300 gigabases of sequencing data and 75 million to 100 million unique TCR sequences. Several DR-DQ haplotypes were treated as single units for association and clustering because of strong linkage in the cohort. All discovery cohort repertoires had been generated on a single sequencing platform. Typing coverage varied by locus: about 620-630 donors for A, B, C, DRB1 and DQB1; more than 500 for DQA1; over 600 for DPA1; around 490 for DPB1. A later analysis re-examined previously published TCR beta repertoires from 600 to 700 donors and added high-resolution HLA genotyping to investigate patterns of TCR occurrence.

This clone was observed a single time. Its antigen target is currently unknown. Base qualities were left out, and no much larger clone turns up one base away. Based on the germline V gene, the CDR1 and CDR2 sequences are SGHRS and YFSETQ. The CDR3 has 19 amino acids, counting the end cysteine and phenylalanine. Only the CDR3 DNA is retained, 57 bases long and in frame from the first base. V is pruned by 0 bases and J by 0 bases, leaving 10 bases of the junction without a gene match. The cohort consisted of fewer than 700 healthy bone marrow donors. Cohort members were all nominally healthy when sampled, although unrecorded immune exposures were likely present. The donor was CMV seronegative and was included in the group of 352 seronegative cohort members. A peripheral blood sample was collected from each donor, and TCR beta sequencing was performed on peripheral blood mononuclear cells. The Qiagen DNeasy Blood Extraction Kit was used to extract genomic DNA from the blood cell samples.

The library came from the immunoSEQ multiplex PCR assay. For the multiplex PCR, a mixture combining 60 forward primers for TCR Vbeta segments and 13 reverse primers for TCR Jbeta segments was used. Amplification of the CDR3 region of rearranged TCR beta genes was performed with a multiplex PCR assay on genomic DNA. On the Illumina HiSeq System, the amplified TCR beta libraries were sequenced as 87-base-pair reads. Per the source publication's procedure: Across the 600 to 700 repertoires, a later analysis counted some 80 million unique TCR beta chains, 9.5 million to 13 million of which were shared by at least two donors. A nearest-neighbor algorithm error-corrected the raw reads and collapsed the reads into unique sequences, merging closely related sequences to remove PCR and sequencing errors. CDR3 sequences were aligned to IMGT reference sequences to assign V, D and J gene segments. Each retained sequence needed at least a six-nucleotide match to both a V gene segment and a J gene segment. Rearrangements were classified as productive when the CDR3 lacked stop codons and remained in frame with V and J, and all other rearrangements were classified as non-productive. Following IMGT convention, CDR3 was defined as the stretch from the second conserved V-encoded cysteine to the conserved J-encoded phenylalanine. The earlier analysis of about 530 of the donors excluded any sequence lacking an unambiguous match to a single V gene segment. In an earlier analysis of approximately 590 of the donors, V segments were called functional above 56.7% productive rearrangements and were called segregating when the between-donor standard deviation exceeded 5%. To diagnose cytomegalovirus status from the catalog of TCR beta chain sequences, a statistical classification framework was built. A later analysis assigned V and J genes by comparing TCR nucleotide sequences with IMGT/GENE-DB human TR gene sequences. Using the TCRdist pipeline, a later analysis assigned CDR3 sequences along with most-parsimonious VDJ recombination scenarios. In a later analysis, each TCR beta chain was defined by its CDR3 amino acid sequence together with its V-gene family, and reads without a unique V-gene family were excluded. In a later analysis, 450 to 600 highly shared, low-generation-probability nucleotide sequences were removed to address suspected cross-contamination and a sequencing artifact. For each public chain, a later analysis derived a clonal expansion index from normalized ranks of inferred template counts within each repertoire. Generation probabilities in a later analysis came from a VDJ recombination model fitted to out-of-frame rearrangements, and those results were checked against IGoR. In a later analysis, hypergeometric tests were used to score TCR-TCR, TCR-HLA and TCR-CMV co-occurrence, with a repertoire-size bias correction applied to TCR pairs. To estimate false discovery rates, a later analysis permuted the HLA or CMV assignments 20 times. In a later analysis, co-occurring TCRs were grouped with DBSCAN, and TCRdist sequence similarity was added when clustering was performed within HLA-allele-positive subsets. Repertoires with fewer than 30,000 or more than 120,000 public chains were left out of co-occurrence clustering, as were about 5 repertoires with anomalous nucleotide sharing. TCRdb re-hosts the immuneACCESS table, in-frame sequences only. Its copies lack some clones; in the studies checked, an unresolved V gene accounts for under half of them, and the cause for the rest is not known. V and J calls and clone size are copied from that table; D and trimming were computed from the DNA. This sample gives 150,000 to 200,000 clones in total; 79% of them show up just once. About 0.72% of the sample goes to the ten largest clones.

Overall study results and their limits: Over 15 rarely observed V segments, including chromosome 9 orphons, were excluded from the earlier analysis of several hundred of the donors because counts were too low. When HLA alleles, especially DR and DQ, strongly co-occurred, TCR associations were difficult to assign to individual alleles. Correlated functional status among segregating V segments might be attributable to linkage disequilibrium, but an unknown experimental factor could not be ruled out. In vitro tests confirmed that a few of the cytomegalovirus-associated TCR beta chains recognize cytomegalovirus antigens. In a later analysis, HLA-associated TCR beta chains were found to be more clonally expanded and to have lower generation probabilities than equally common non-associated chains. Broadly in line with IMGT annotations, most TCR beta V segments showed up in productive rearrangements about 87% or about 30% of the time in an earlier analysis of 450 to 600 of the donors. In both the original and validation cohorts, the classifier was reported to diagnose cytomegalovirus status with high specificity and sensitivity. A later genetic analysis associated a missense DCLRE1C variant with V-gene and J-gene trimming of TCR beta chains, and an independent cohort replicated the association. In a later analysis, some 18,000 TCR beta sequences were associated with specific HLA alleles at a false discovery rate of 0.05. The study listed around 160 TCR beta chains as associated with cytomegalovirus. The presence/absence analyses assumed that sequencing depth was roughly uniform across donors, and that assumption may not be true. The authors suggested that the approach could potentially be extended to other disease states and immunological phenotypes. Across donors, most TCR sequences were observed very rarely, whereas some public TCRs were present in many individuals. A later analysis found that TCR association rates varied across HLA loci, with DRB1 alleles showing the most associated TCRs and HLA-C alleles the fewest. The cohort was sequenced for TCR beta chains only, and without alpha or paired-chain data the features that could be detected were limited. CMV serostatus was the only immune exposure information available for the cohort. According to a later genetic analysis, donors in an Asian-associated ancestry cluster had fewer N-insertions in productive TCRs than the approximately 630-donor mean. The sequencing pipeline was judged likely to have produced a cluster of highly shared sequence variants as a technical artifact. The 87-base-pair reads could not distinguish some IMGT-functional V segments, including TRBV6-2 and TRBV6-3, so those segments were excluded. A later analysis reported that several top co-occurrence clusters appeared linked to parvovirus B19, influenza, CMV and Epstein-Barr virus. Because some donors lacked HLA typing at each locus, the association tests relied only on the typed subset. According to a later analysis, most CMV-associated TCR beta chains appeared to be HLA-restricted, and the HLA associations seemed to be driven largely by CMV exposure. A further reported finding was that TCR beta sequences accurately predicted the HLA-A and HLA-B alleles for most subjects in the first cohort.

Sequencing was carried out using PBMCs. The TCR sequence derives from a woman in her forties in good health and CMV-seronegative. The rearrangement combines TRBV5-1 with TRBJ2-4; TRBD1 lines up with 9 middle nucleotides. Here the CDR3 is given as CASSLDGTGYEGAKNIQYF. The bases read TGCGCCAGCAGCTTGGATGGGACAGGGTATGAGGGAGCCAAAAACATTCAGTACTTC.